The 18 T cell receptor beta chains below were found in one sample sequenced in a study of T cell clones after liver transplantation. Assay used: immunoSEQ multiplex PCR; TCRdb lists only in-frame clones, some missing. The sample carries some 70,000 clones, roughly nine tenths recorded once. Material: CD4+ T cells from blood, obtained before liver transplant. All receptors derive from a human donor who received a liver transplant.

V gene TRBV19 combines with J gene TRBJ2-1; D uncertain. With 5 bases removed from V and 9 bases from J, the gap between germline ends came to 14 bases. From germline, CDR1 is LNHDA and CDR2 SQIVND (reference sequence). This CDR3 spans 13 amino acids. DNA of the CDR3: TGTGCCAGTAGTGTCGCCTCGTTCAGTGAGCAGTTCTTC. This encodes CASSVASFSEQFF.

This chain uses TRBV6-1 with TRBJ2-7; D is possibly TRBD1 (6 bases). The ends were cut back, 7 bases at V and 2 bases at J, with 12 bases in the middle. The CDR3 loop spans 13 amino acids. Germline CDR1 reads MNHNS; CDR2 reads SASEGT. CDR3 loop: CASKVAGAYEQYF. The CDR3 nucleotides read TGTGCCAGCAAAGTGGCAGGGGCCTACGAGCAGTACTTC.

The chain employs TRBV9 and TRBJ2-1; D gene uncertain. The CDR3 length is 14 residues. Looked up from germline, CDR1 is SGDLS and CDR2 is YYNGEE. V shed 4 bases and J shed 7 bases, with 15 bases lying between them. Here the CDR3 reads CASSPLLLRNEQFF. DNA of the CDR3: TGTGCCAGCAGCCCCCTGCTCCTGAGGAATGAGCAGTTCTTC. Full variable domain (outside the CDR3, taken from reference TRBV9 and TRBJ2-1): DSGVTQTPKHLITATGQRVTLRCSPRSGDLSVYWYQQSLDQGLQFLIQYYNGEERAKGNILERFSAQQFPDLHSELNLSSLELGDSALYFCASSPLLLRNEQFFGPGTRLTVL.

The gene calls are TRBV23-1 and TRBJ2-1; D is uncertain. TRBV23-1 is marked as an open reading frame, function uncertain. V dropped 0 bases and J dropped 0 bases, with 6 bases sitting between them. This CDR3 region has 15 residues. In DNA, the CDR3 is TGCGCCAGCAGTCAATCGCGGAGCTCCTACAATGAGCAGTTCTTC. It translates to CASSQSRSSYNEQFF.

This clone has a single count. The rearrangement uses TRBV28 and TRBJ1-3; the D gene is possibly TRBD1 (5 bases). V was cut by 7 bases and J by 3 bases, with 13 bases left in between. Germline V gene lookup returns CDR1 MDHEN and CDR2 SYDVKM. The CDR3 runs 14 residues. CDR3 in DNA: TGTGCCAGCATCGGGGGGTATCGTGGAAACACCATATATTTT. Amino acids: CASIGGYRGNTIYF.

J is TRBJ1-4 and V is TRBV5-1, with 9 bases fitting TRBD1. V lost 6 bases and J lost 8; bases outside the gene matches: 11. The CDR3 loop spans 15 amino acids. Germline CDR1 is SGHRS and CDR2 is YFSETQ. The CDR3 loop reads CASTDWGTGTEKLFF. DNA of the CDR3: TGCGCCAGCACCGATTGGGGGACAGGGACCGAAAAACTGTTTTTT.

J is TRBJ2-7 and V is TRBV2; a possible D gene is TRBD1 (5 bases). With 7 bases removed from V and 1 base from J, the gap between germline ends came to 8 bases. From germline, CDR1 is SNHLY and CDR2 FYNNEI. CDR3 size: 12 residues. CDR3 DNA: TGTGCCAGCAAACAGGAGTCCTACGAGCAGTACTTC. It is translated as CASKQESYEQYF.

The chain joins TRBV9 to TRBJ1-5, with D unresolved. Germline V gene data show CDR1 as SGDLS and CDR2 as YYNGEE. The CDR3 runs to 13 residues. Trimming took 0 bases from V and 3 from J, leaving 4 bases between them. CDR3 protein: CASSVGDNQPQHF. CDR3 bases: TGTGCCAGCAGCGTAGGGGACAATCAGCCCCAGCATTTT. The whole variable domain, filled in from reference TRBV9 and TRBJ1-5, reads DSGVTQTPKHLITATGQRVTLRCSPRSGDLSVYWYQQSLDQGLQFLIQYYNGEERAKGNILERFSAQQFPDLHSELNLSSLELGDSALYFCASSVGDNQPQHFGDGTRLSIL.

V gene TRBV2 combines with J gene TRBJ1-1, with D perhaps matching TRBD1 (5 bases). The germline V gene encodes CDR1 SNHLY and CDR2 FYNNEI. With 6 bases removed from V and 7 bases from J, the gap between germline ends came to 6 bases. The length of the CDR3 is 10 residues. CDR3 in DNA: TGTGCCAGCAGGGGGGTTGAAGCTTTCTTT. Translating gives CASRGVEAFF.

This clone showed up just once. The CDR3 protein is CASSTRGRLNTEAFF. The CDR3 bases are TGTGCCAGCAGTACTAGGGGCAGATTGAACACTGAAGCTTTCTTT. The rearrangement links TRBV28 to TRBJ1-1, with D perhaps TRBD1 (5 bases). V was shortened by 5 bases and J by 0 bases, with 13 bases between the two germline ends. Germline assignment: CDR1 MDHEN and CDR2 SYDVKM. This CDR3 region has 15 residues.

The rearrangement links TRBV29-1 to TRBJ2-5; unclear D gene. The germline V and J ends were trimmed by 5 bases and 1 base, with 8 bases remaining between them. This CDR3 spans 12 amino acids. Germline V CDR1 and CDR2: SQVTM, ANQGSEA. Here the CDR3 reads CSVLPLQETQYF. For the CDR3, the DNA is TGCAGCGTTCTCCCTCTCCAAGAGACCCAGTACTTC.

V is TRBV11-2 and J is TRBJ2-1, with 9 positions matching TRBD2. Germline trimming cut 0 bases from V and 6 bases from J; bases unmatched to any gene: 6. This CDR3 comprises 16 residues. The germline gives CDR1 SGHAT, CDR2 FQNNGV. The CDR3 here is CASSLEIAGGRNEQFF. The CDR3 nucleotides read TGTGCCAGCAGCTTAGAGATTGCGGGAGGGCGCAATGAGCAGTTCTTC.

On this clone: Other DNA sequences from this sample encode an identical CDR3 as well. The chain has TRBV19 and TRBJ1-4; 8 positions match TRBD1. Trimming cost V 5 bases and J 8 bases; bases outside gene matches: 7. Germline CDR1 and CDR2: LNHDA and SQIVND (reference sequence). There are 14 residues in the CDR3. The CDR3 bases are TGTGCCAGTAGTGTGACAGGGGCTGGCGAAAAACTGTTTTTT. This translates into CASSVTGAGEKLFF.

There are a few counts of this clone. The chain has TRBV25-1 and TRBJ2-3; unclear D gene. Trimming took 2 bases from V and 8 from J, leaving 11 bases between them. In germline, CDR1 is MGHDK, CDR2 SYGVNS. The length of the CDR3 is 13 residues. CDR3 in amino acids: CASSEGFRGTQYF. CDR3 bases: TGTGCCAGCAGTGAAGGTTTCCGCGGTACGCAGTATTTT.

A word on this clone: Its ends do not fully match the called genes, so a read error is possible. The gene calls are TRBV28 and TRBJ1-2; D is possibly TRBD1 (6 bases). There are 16 residues in the CDR3. Germline V lookup: CDR1 MDHEN, CDR2 SYDVKM. The chain's CDR3 is CASSLKGGGGLYGYTF. The CDR3 DNA is TGTGCCAGCAGTTTAAAGGGGGGCGGCGGCCTCTATGGTTACACCTTC.

The chain joins TRBV15 to TRBJ2-1; D is perhaps TRBD1 or TRBD2 (5 bases each). The CDR3 has 13 residues. Germline CDR1 is LNHNV and CDR2 is YYDKDF (reference sequence). Trimming removed 3 bases at V and 9 bases at J, with 12 bases between. The CDR3 reads CATSRVPGPEQFF. CDR3 DNA sequence: TGTGCCACCAGCAGGGTACCGGGACCTGAGCAGTTCTTC.

The chain has TRBV6-4 and TRBJ2-1, with D unresolved. The CDR3 is 13 residues long. Germline CDR1 reads MRHNA; CDR2 reads SNTAGT. V was shortened by 0 bases and J by 10 bases, with 10 bases between the two germline ends. The CDR3 coding sequence is TGTGCCAGCAGTGACTCAACTTATGGGGAGCAGTTCTTC. Translated: CASSDSTYGEQFF.

The chain uses TRBV7-8 and TRBJ2-7; tentative D call: TRBD2 (5 bases). Germline lookup yields CDR1 SGHVS and CDR2 FQNEAQ. The V and J ends lost 2 bases and 3 bases respectively, with 11 bases between them. The CDR3 length is 14 residues. CDR3 region: CASSLRGSRYEQYF. CDR3 in DNA: TGTGCCAGCAGCTTACGGGGTTCCCGCTACGAGCAGTACTTC.